The TCR beta chain described here comes from a study of CD8+ T cells in alopecia areata. Investigators isolated RNA and reverse transcribed it into cDNA to act as the sequencing template. Repertoires were generated with immunoSEQ multiplex PCR, while TCRdb's copy carries only in-frame clones and drops some. The data contain under 150,000 clones, more than 40% of them singletons. Overall study findings and caveats: Under tofacitinib, fewer expanded CD8+ clones appeared among the top 100 scalp clones.

This clone was recorded once. What it recognizes is unknown. The treatment: oral pan-JAK inhibitor, 5-10 mg twice daily. This sequence was found in a human donor with alopecia areata. The sample in question was CD4+ T cells sorted from blood, obtained at week 4, from a patient treated with tofacitinib.

For the CDR3, the DNA is TGTGCCAGCAGAGAGGAGGGCTACACCTTC. Residues: CASREEGYTF. This chain links TRBV7-9 with TRBJ1-2, with D unclear. Germline CDR1 and CDR2: SEHNR and FQNEAQ (reference sequence). The CDR3 spans 10 residues. The germline V and J ends were trimmed by 6 bases and 8 bases, with 7 bases remaining between them.